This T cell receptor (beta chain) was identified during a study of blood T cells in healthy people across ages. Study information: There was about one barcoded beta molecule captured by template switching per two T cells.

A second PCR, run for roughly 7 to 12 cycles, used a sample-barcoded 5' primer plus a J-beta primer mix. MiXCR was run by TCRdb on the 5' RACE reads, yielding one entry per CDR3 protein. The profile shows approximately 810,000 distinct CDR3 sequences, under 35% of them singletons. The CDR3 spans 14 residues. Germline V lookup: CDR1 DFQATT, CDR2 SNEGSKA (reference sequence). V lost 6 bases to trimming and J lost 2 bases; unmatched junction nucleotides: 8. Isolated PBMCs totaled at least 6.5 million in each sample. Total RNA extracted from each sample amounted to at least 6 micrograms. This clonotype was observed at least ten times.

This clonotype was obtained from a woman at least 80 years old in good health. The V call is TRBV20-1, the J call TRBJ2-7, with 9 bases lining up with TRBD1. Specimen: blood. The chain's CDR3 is CSARPGQGPYEQYF. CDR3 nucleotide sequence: TGCAGTGCCAGACCGGGACAGGGACCCTACGAGCAGTACTTC.